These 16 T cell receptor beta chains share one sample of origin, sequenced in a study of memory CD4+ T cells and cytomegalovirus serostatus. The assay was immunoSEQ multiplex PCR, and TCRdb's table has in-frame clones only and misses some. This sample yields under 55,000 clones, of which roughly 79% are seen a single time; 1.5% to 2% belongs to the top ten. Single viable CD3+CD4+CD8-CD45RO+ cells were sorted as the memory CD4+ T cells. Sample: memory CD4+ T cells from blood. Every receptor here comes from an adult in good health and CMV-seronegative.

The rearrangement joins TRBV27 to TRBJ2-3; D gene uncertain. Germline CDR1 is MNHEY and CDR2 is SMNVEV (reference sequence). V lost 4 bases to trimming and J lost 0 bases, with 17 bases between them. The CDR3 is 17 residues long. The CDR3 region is CASSSIRERLSTDTQYF. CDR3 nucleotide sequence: TGTGCCAGCAGTTCCATCAGAGAACGTCTTAGCACAGATACGCAGTATTTT.

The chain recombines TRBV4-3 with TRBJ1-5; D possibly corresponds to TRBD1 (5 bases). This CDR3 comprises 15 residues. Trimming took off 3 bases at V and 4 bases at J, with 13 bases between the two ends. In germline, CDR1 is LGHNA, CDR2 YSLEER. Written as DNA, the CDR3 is TGCGCCAGCAGCCAGTCCGGGACCGGGAATCAGCCCCAGCATTTT. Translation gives CASSQSGTGNQPQHF.

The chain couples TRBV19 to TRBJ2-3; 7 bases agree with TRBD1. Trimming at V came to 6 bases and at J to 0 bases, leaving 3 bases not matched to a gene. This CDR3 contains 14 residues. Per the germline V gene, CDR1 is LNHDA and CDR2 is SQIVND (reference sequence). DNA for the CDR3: TGTGCCAGTAGACAGGGGTGGAGCACAGATACGCAGTATTTT. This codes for CASRQGWSTDTQYF.

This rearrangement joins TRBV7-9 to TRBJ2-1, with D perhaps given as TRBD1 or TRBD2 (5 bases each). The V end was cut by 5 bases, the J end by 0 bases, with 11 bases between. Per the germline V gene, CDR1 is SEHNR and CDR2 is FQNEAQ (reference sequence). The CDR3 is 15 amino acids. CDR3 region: CASSPGRSSYNEQFF. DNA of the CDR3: TGTGCCAGCAGCCCGGGACGGAGCTCCTACAATGAGCAGTTCTTC.

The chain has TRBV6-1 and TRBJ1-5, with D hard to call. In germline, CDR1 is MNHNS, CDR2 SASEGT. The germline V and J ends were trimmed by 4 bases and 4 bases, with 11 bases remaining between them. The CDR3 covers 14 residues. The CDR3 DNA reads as TGTGCCAGCAGTGCCACGTATGGGAATCAGCCCCAGCATTTT. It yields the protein CASSATYGNQPQHF.

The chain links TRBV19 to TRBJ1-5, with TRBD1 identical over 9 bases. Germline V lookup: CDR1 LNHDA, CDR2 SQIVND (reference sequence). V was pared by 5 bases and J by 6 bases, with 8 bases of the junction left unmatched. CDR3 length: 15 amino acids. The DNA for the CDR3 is TGTGCCAGTAGTCCTCGGGGGACAGGGATTCAGCCCCAGCATTTT. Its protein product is CASSPRGTGIQPQHF. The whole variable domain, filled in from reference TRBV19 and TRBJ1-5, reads DGGITQSPKYLFRKEGQNVTLSCEQNLNHDAMYWYRQDPGQGLRLIYYSQIVNDFQKGDIAEGYSVSREKKESFPLTVTSAQKNPTAFYLCASSPRGTGIQPQHFGDGTRLSIL.

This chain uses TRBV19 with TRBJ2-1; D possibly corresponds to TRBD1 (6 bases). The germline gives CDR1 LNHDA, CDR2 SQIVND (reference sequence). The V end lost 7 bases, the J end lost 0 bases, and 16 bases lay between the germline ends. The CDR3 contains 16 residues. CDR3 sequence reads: CASTRQASSSYNEQFF. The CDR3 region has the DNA TGTGCCAGTACCAGACAGGCCTCGAGCTCCTACAATGAGCAGTTCTTC. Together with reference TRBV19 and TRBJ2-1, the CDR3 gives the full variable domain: DGGITQSPKYLFRKEGQNVTLSCEQNLNHDAMYWYRQDPGQGLRLIYYSQIVNDFQKGDIAEGYSVSREKKESFPLTVTSAQKNPTAFYLCASTRQASSSYNEQFFGPGTRLTVL.

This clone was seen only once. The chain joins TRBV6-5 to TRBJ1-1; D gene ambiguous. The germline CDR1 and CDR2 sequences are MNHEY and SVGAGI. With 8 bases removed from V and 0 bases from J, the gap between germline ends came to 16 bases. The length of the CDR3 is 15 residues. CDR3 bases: TGTGCCAGCCTTGAAATGGGCCGGTTGAACACTGAAGCTTTCTTT. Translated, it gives CASLEMGRLNTEAFF.

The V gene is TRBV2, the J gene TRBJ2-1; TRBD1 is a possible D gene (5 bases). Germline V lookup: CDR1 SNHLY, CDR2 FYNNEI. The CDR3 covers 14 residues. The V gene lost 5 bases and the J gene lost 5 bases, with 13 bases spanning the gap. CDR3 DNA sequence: TGTGCCAGCAGTTACGGACAACTAAACAATGAGCAGTTCTTC. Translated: CASSYGQLNNEQFF. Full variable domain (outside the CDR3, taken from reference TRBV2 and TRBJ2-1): EPEVTQTPSHQVTQMGQEVILRCVPISNHLYFYWYRQILGQKVEFLVSFYNNEISEKSEIFDDQFSVERPDGSNFTLKIRSTKLEDSAMYFCASSYGQLNNEQFFGPGTRLTVL.

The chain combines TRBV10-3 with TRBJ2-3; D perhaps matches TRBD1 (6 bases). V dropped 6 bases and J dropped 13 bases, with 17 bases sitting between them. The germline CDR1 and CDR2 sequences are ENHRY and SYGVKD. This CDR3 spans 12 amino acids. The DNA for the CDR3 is TGTGCCATCAGCCTTTCAGGGGCCGTTAAGTATTTT. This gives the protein CAISLSGAVKYF.

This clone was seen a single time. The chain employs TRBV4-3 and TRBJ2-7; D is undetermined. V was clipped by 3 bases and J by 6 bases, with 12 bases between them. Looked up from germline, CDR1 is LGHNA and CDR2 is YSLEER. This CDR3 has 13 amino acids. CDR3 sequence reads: CASSQFPRSEQYF. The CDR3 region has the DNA TGCGCCAGCAGCCAGTTCCCAAGGAGCGAGCAGTACTTC.

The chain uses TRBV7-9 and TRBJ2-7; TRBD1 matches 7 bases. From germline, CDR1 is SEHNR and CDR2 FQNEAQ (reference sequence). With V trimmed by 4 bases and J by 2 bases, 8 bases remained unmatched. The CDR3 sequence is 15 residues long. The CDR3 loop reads CASSSPTGSPYEQYF. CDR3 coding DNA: TGTGCCAGCAGCTCGCCGACAGGGAGTCCCTACGAGCAGTACTTC.

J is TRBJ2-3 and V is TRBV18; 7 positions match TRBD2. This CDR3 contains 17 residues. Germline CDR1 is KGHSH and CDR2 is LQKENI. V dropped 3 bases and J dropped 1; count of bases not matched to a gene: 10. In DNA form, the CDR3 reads TGTGCCAGCTCACCCCTAAGCGGGGTCGGGGGCACAGATACGCAGTATTTT. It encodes CASSPLSGVGGTDTQYF.

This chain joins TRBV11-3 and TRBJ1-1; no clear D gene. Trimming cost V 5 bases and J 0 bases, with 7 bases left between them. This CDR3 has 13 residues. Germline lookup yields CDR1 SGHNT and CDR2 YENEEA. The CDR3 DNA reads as TGTGCCAGCAGCGAACAGCTGAACACTGAAGCTTTCTTT. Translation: CASSEQLNTEAFF.

The CDR3 coding sequence is TGTGCCAGCACTCGAGACAGGGGTGTAGGCACCATATATTTT. Residues: CASTRDRGVGTIYF. The chain joins TRBV2 to TRBJ1-3; TRBD1 matches 8 bases. The CDR3 length is 14 residues. Trimming took 7 bases from V and 9 from J; bases not matched to a gene: 11. The germline V gene has CDR1 SNHLY and CDR2 FYNNEI. Full variable domain (remainder filled in from reference TRBV2 and TRBJ1-3): EPEVTQTPSHQVTQMGQEVILRCVPISNHLYFYWYRQILGQKVEFLVSFYNNEISEKSEIFDDQFSVERPDGSNFTLKIRSTKLEDSAMYFCASTRDRGVGTIYFGEGSWLTVV.

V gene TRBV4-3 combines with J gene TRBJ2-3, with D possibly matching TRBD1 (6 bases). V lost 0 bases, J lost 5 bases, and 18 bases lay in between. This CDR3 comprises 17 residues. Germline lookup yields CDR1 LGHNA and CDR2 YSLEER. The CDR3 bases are TGCGCCAGCAGCCAAGAAGGGCAGGGGATGATTGGAGATACGCAGTATTTT. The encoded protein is CASSQEGQGMIGDTQYF.